One and the same sample provided the 18 T cell receptor beta chains below, sequenced in a study of blood T cell repertoires in COVID-19. TCRdb keeps only in-frame clones here, not all; method: immunoSEQ multiplex PCR. Of over 90,000 clones listed, approximately 86% are singletons. Source material: peripheral blood. The source is a man in his forties or fifties with active or convalescent COVID-19.

The chain is built from TRBV29-1 and TRBJ2-5; TRBD2 matches 8 bases. The CDR3 contains 13 residues. Germline CDR1 and CDR2: SQVTM and ANQGSEA. Trimming removed 6 bases from V and 1 base from J; junction bases left unmatched: 4. CDR3 DNA sequence: TGCAGCGTCCTAAGCGGGGGCCAAGAGACCCAGTACTTC. Translation: CSVLSGGQETQYF. Filled out from reference TRBV29-1 and TRBJ2-5, the complete variable domain reads SAVISQKPSRDICQRGTSLTIQCQVDSQVTMMFWYRQQPGQSLTLIATANQGSEATYESGFVIDKFPISRPNLTFSTLTVSNMSPEDSSIYLCSVLSGGQETQYFGPGTRLLVL.

The chain links TRBV3-1 (or the pseudogene TRBV3-2) to TRBJ1-2; no reliable D call. The V gene's germline CDR1 is LGHDT and CDR2 YNNKEL (reference sequence). This CDR3 comprises 12 residues. The ends were cut back, 0 bases at V and 10 bases at J, with 9 bases in the middle. The CDR3 DNA sequence: TGTGCCAGCAGCCAAGATGGAGCAGTCTACACCTTC. Its translation is CASSQDGAVYTF.

The chain recombines TRBV18 with TRBJ1-5; TRBD1 matches at 11 bases. Germline CDR1 is KGHSH and CDR2 is LQKENI. Trimming at V came to 6 bases and at J to 3 bases, leaving 4 bases not matched to a gene. The CDR3 spans 15 residues. The CDR3 region is CASSGQGATNQPQHF. CDR3 sequence (DNA): TGTGCCAGCTCCGGACAGGGGGCGACCAATCAGCCCCAGCATTTT.

This clone is a singleton in its sample. The chain uses TRBV11-2 and TRBJ1-5; possibly TRBD1 for D (5 bases). CDR1 and CDR2 from the germline V gene are SGHAT and FQNNGV. Trimming took 2 bases from V and 4 from J, leaving 12 bases between them. This CDR3 is 15 amino acids long. The CDR3 DNA follows: TGTGCCAGCAGCTTAACGGGGGAAGGGAATCAGCCCCAGCATTTT. As protein: CASSLTGEGNQPQHF.

The chain employs TRBV3-1 (or the pseudogene TRBV3-2) and TRBJ2-1; TRBD2 matches at 7 bases. Trimming removed 4 bases from V and 8 bases from J; junction bases left unmatched: 14. The CDR3 runs to 16 residues. Germline V lookup: CDR1 LGHDT, CDR2 YNNKEL (reference sequence). CDR3 sequence reads: CASSPTVLAFSDEQFF. DNA for the CDR3: TGTGCCAGCAGCCCCACCGTACTAGCGTTCAGCGATGAGCAGTTCTTC.

CDR3 sequence: CASPGVNDNEQFF. As DNA, the CDR3 is TGTGCCAGCCCCGGGGTCAACGACAATGAGCAGTTCTTC. The chain is built from TRBV7-9 and TRBJ2-1; a weak D match, TRBD2 (5 bases). Germline V gives CDR1 SEHNR, CDR2 FQNEAQ (reference sequence). This CDR3 comprises 13 residues. The V end was cut by 8 bases, the J end by 5 bases, with 13 bases between.

The chain joins TRBV7-2 to TRBJ2-5, with 12 bases aligning to TRBD2. Unmatched junction bases numbered 3, after V lost 5 bases and J lost 2 bases. Germline V lookup: CDR1 SGHTA, CDR2 FQGNSA. The CDR3 is 15 residues long. CDR3 loop: CASSRTSGAQETQYF. CDR3 coding DNA: TGTGCCAGCAGCAGGACTAGCGGGGCACAAGAGACCCAGTACTTC. Full variable domain (remainder filled in from reference TRBV7-2 and TRBJ2-5): GAGVSQSPSNKVTEKGKDVELRCDPISGHTALYWYRQSLGQGLEFLIYFQGNSAPDKSGLPSDRFSAERTGGSVSTLTIQRTQQEDSAVYLCASSRTSGAQETQYFGPGTRLLVL.

V and J are TRBV19 and TRBJ1-6; D is possibly TRBD1 (6 bases). Germline CDR1 reads LNHDA; CDR2 reads SQIVND (reference sequence). The CDR3 spans 15 residues. V lost 6 bases and J 0 bases, leaving 9 bases between the germline ends. Written as DNA, the CDR3 is TGTGCCAGTAGAATGGACAGCTCCTATAATTCACCCCTCCACTTT. Translating it yields CASRMDSSYNSPLHF.

The chain employs TRBV6-2 or TRBV6-3 and TRBJ1-5; a possible D gene is TRBD1 (5 bases). The CDR3 spans 16 residues. The germline V gene encodes CDR1 MNHEY and CDR2 SVGEGT. V was pared by 5 bases and J by 1 base, with 15 bases between. The CDR3 nucleotides read TGTGCCAGCAGTAACCTTAGGCAGGGAAGCAATCAGCCCCAGCATTTT. Translating gives CASSNLRQGSNQPQHF.

The chain combines TRBV6-6 with TRBJ2-3, with 8 bases identical to TRBD1. Germline V lookup: CDR1 MNHNY, CDR2 SVGAGI (reference sequence). CDR3 size: 15 residues. The ends lost 6 bases at V and 3 bases at J; junction bases unmatched: 8. CDR3 residues: CASSPTGDDTDTQYF. Written as DNA, the CDR3 is TGTGCCAGCAGCCCGACAGGGGATGATACAGATACGCAGTATTTT.

The chain combines TRBV7-2 with TRBJ2-7; 7 bases line up with TRBD2. Germline V gene sequence: CDR1 SGHTA, CDR2 FQGNSA. Trimming removed 0 bases from V and 2 bases from J; junction bases left unmatched: 4. This CDR3 has 15 amino acids. In DNA form, the CDR3 reads TGTGCCAGCAGCTTAGCGGGGGGGGAAGCCTACGAGCAGTACTTC. This codes for CASSLAGGEAYEQYF. The full variable domain, its missing parts supplied by reference TRBV7-2 and TRBJ2-7, is GAGVSQSPSNKVTEKGKDVELRCDPISGHTALYWYRQSLGQGLEFLIYFQGNSAPDKSGLPSDRFSAERTGGSVSTLTIQRTQQEDSAVYLCASSLAGGEAYEQYFGPGTRLTVT.

The chain carries TRBV20-1 and TRBJ2-4; TRBD2 is a possible D gene (6 bases). V gave up 5 bases and J gave up 9 bases, with 11 bases separating them. In germline, CDR1 is DFQATT, CDR2 SNEGSKA (reference sequence). The CDR3 is made up of 11 amino acids. As DNA, the CDR3 is TGCAGTGCTTGGGCGGGGAGCATTCAGTACTTC. Amino acid sequence: CSAWAGSIQYF.

This sequence joins TRBV19 and TRBJ2-3, with D possibly TRBD1 on 6 matching bases. The CDR3 extends over 15 amino acids. Germline CDR1 LNHDA, CDR2 SQIVND (reference sequence). Trimming left V 3 bases short and J 2 bases short, with 12 bases between. CDR3 sequence: CASSISGHPTDTQYF. In nucleotides, the CDR3 is TGTGCCAGTAGTATTTCGGGACATCCCACAGATACGCAGTATTTT.

The chain carries TRBV15 and TRBJ1-5; D is undetermined. This CDR3 is 14 amino acids long. Trimming took 1 base from V and 3 from J, leaving 7 bases between them. Looked up from germline, CDR1 is LNHNV and CDR2 is YYDKDF (reference sequence). Written as DNA, the CDR3 is TGTGCCACCAGCAGAGTCAGACACAATCAGCCCCAGCATTTT. Translation: CATSRVRHNQPQHF.

This clone was recorded once. The chain joins TRBV27 to TRBJ2-3; 13 bases align to TRBD2. V lost 7 bases to trimming and J lost 2 bases; unmatched junction nucleotides: 3. From germline, CDR1 is MNHEY and CDR2 SMNVEV (reference sequence). The CDR3 runs 15 residues. For the CDR3, the DNA is TGTGCCAGCACGGGACTAGCGGGAAACACAGATACGCAGTATTTT. Its translation is CASTGLAGNTDTQYF.

The rearrangement links TRBV6-1 to TRBJ1-2, with D unclear. CDR1 and CDR2 from the germline V gene are MNHNS and SASEGT. CDR3 length: 12 residues. Deletions cut 1 base from V and 4 bases from J, with 4 bases between. This CDR3 is CASSEGVYGYTF. The CDR3 region has the DNA TGTGCCAGCAGTGAAGGCGTCTATGGCTACACCTTC.

This sequence joins TRBV7-9 and TRBJ1-5, with 8 bases fitting TRBD1. V lost 5 bases and J lost 4; bases outside the gene matches: 7. Germline V gives CDR1 SEHNR, CDR2 FQNEAQ (reference sequence). There are 15 residues in the CDR3. In nucleotides, the CDR3 is TGTGCCAGCAGCCTCGGGACAGGAGGAAATCAGCCCCAGCATTTT. Translating gives CASSLGTGGNQPQHF. Using reference TRBV7-9 and TRBJ1-5 for the parts outside the CDR3, the full variable domain is DTGVSQNPRHKITKRGQNVTFRCDPISEHNRLYWYRQTLGQGPEFLTYFQNEAQLEKSRLLSDRFSAERPKGSFSTLEIQRTEQGDSAMYLCASSLGTGGNQPQHFGDGTRLSIL.

The rearrangement links TRBV2 to TRBJ2-3; a weak D match, TRBD2 (5 bases). This CDR3 spans 13 amino acids. The germline V gene has CDR1 SNHLY and CDR2 FYNNEI. Trimming stripped 6 bases from V and 1 base from J, with 8 bases between. In DNA, the CDR3 is TGTGCCAGCAGAAACGGGGGCACAGATACGCAGTATTTT. This sequence encodes CASRNGGTDTQYF.